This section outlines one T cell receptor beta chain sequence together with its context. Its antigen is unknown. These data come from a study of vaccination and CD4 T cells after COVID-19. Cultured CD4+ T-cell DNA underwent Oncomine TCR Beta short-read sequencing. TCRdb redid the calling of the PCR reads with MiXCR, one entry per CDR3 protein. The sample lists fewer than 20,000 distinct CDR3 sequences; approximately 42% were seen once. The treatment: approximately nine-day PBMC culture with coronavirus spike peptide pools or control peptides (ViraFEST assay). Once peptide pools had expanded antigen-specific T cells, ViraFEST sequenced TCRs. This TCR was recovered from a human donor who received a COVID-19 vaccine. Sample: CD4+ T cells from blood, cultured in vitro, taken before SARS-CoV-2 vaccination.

This CDR3 reads CASSEEQAFNQPQHF. CDR3 sequence (DNA): TGTGCCAGCAGTGAAGAGCAGGCATTCAATCAGCCCCAGCATTTT. The chain combines TRBV2 with TRBJ1-5; D gene uncertain. The V end was cut by 1 base, the J end by 3 bases, with 10 bases between. Germline V gene sequence: CDR1 SNHLY, CDR2 FYNNEI. The CDR3 has 15 residues.